These 18 T cell receptor beta chains share one sample of origin, sequenced in a study of control samples from healthy donors and cancer patients. Using immunoSEQ multiplex PCR, the repertoire was profiled, and TCRdb retains in-frame clones only, with some absent. The data contain about 120,000 clones, around nine tenths of them singletons. The sample comprised blood. These receptors came from a man between 25 and 39 years old in good health.

The J gene is TRBJ1-5, the V gene TRBV19; D gene ambiguous. This CDR3 region has 15 residues. V was pared by 1 base and J by 4 bases, with 11 bases between. Germline values: CDR1 LNHDA, CDR2 SQIVND (reference sequence). The CDR3 DNA reads as TGTGCCAGTAGTATAGTGCACAGCCAGAATCAGCCCCAGCATTTT. This sequence encodes CASSIVHSQNQPQHF. Variable domain in full (rest from reference TRBV19 and TRBJ1-5): DGGITQSPKYLFRKEGQNVTLSCEQNLNHDAMYWYRQDPGQGLRLIYYSQIVNDFQKGDIAEGYSVSREKKESFPLTVTSAQKNPTAFYLCASSIVHSQNQPQHFGDGTRLSIL.

The chain carries TRBV24-1 and TRBJ2-1; 10 bases line up with TRBD1. The CDR3 covers 16 residues. Trimming removed 2 bases from V and 4 bases from J; junction bases left unmatched: 4. In germline, CDR1 is KGHDR, CDR2 SFDVKD. Here the CDR3 DNA reads TGTGCCACCAGTGATTCTGGGGGACAGGGGTACAATGAGCAGTTCTTC. It specifies CATSDSGGQGYNEQFF.

The chain employs TRBV2 and TRBJ2-2, with 7 bases identical to TRBD1. Germline lookup yields CDR1 SNHLY and CDR2 FYNNEI. The trim removed 4 bases at V and 0 bases at J, leaving 14 bases unmatched. The CDR3 consists of 19 residues. CDR3 residues: CASSARRPGQIANTGELFF. In DNA, the CDR3 is TGTGCCAGCAGTGCTCGACGACCGGGACAGATAGCGAACACCGGGGAGCTGTTTTTT.

The V gene is TRBV19, the J gene TRBJ1-2; TRBD1 agrees at 10 bases. J was trimmed by 5 bases and V by 6 bases; bases with no gene match: 12. CDR3 length equals 16 residues. The germline V gene has CDR1 LNHDA and CDR2 SQIVND (reference sequence). This chain's CDR3 is CASRFDAGQGEYGYTF. CDR3 nucleotides: TGTGCCAGTAGATTCGACGCCGGACAGGGGGAATATGGCTACACCTTC.

The V call is TRBV2, the J call TRBJ2-6; D is perhaps TRBD1 (6 bases). The CDR3 is made up of 14 amino acids. V dropped 7 bases and J dropped 2 bases, with 9 bases sitting between them. Germline CDR1 is SNHLY and CDR2 is FYNNEI. This CDR3 is CASKQGAGANVLTF. CDR3 DNA sequence: TGTGCCAGCAAACAGGGCGCTGGGGCCAACGTCCTGACTTTC.

This chain uses TRBV2 with TRBJ1-1; D might be TRBD1 (6 bases). Between the trimmed V and J ends, which lost 5 bases and 0 bases, there was a span of 10 bases. Germline V gene data show CDR1 as SNHLY and CDR2 as FYNNEI. The length of the CDR3 is 14 residues. DNA for the CDR3: TGTGCCAGCAGTCCCGGACAGATGAACACTGAAGCTTTCTTT. Protein: CASSPGQMNTEAFF.

In DNA form, the CDR3 reads TGTGCCAGTAGTACTGGGACAGTGGCTGGGGATAACACTGAAGCTTTCTTT. Its protein product is CASSTGTVAGDNTEAFF. The chain is built from TRBV19 and TRBJ1-1, with 7 bases lining up with TRBD1. The CDR3 is 17 amino acids. After removal of 4 bases from V and 2 bases from J, the junction contained 13 bases not matched to a gene. From germline, CDR1 is LNHDA and CDR2 SQIVND (reference sequence).

The V gene is TRBV29-1, the J gene TRBJ1-1; D is unclear. Germline V lookup: CDR1 SQVTM, CDR2 ANQGSEA. Trimming cost V 6 bases and J 1 base, with 9 bases left between them. The CDR3 runs to 12 residues. For the CDR3, the DNA is TGCAGCGTCCACGTTGGGAACACTGAAGCTTTCTTT. This gives the protein CSVHVGNTEAFF. The variable domain in full, completed from reference TRBV29-1 and TRBJ1-1, reads SAVISQKPSRDICQRGTSLTIQCQVDSQVTMMFWYRQQPGQSLTLIATANQGSEATYESGFVIDKFPISRPNLTFSTLTVSNMSPEDSSIYLCSVHVGNTEAFFGQGTRLTVV.

The J gene is TRBJ2-3, the V gene TRBV10-1; 9 bases line up with TRBD1. CDR1 and CDR2 from the germline V gene are WNHNN and SYGVQD (reference sequence). This CDR3 is built from 15 residues. J lost 7 bases, V lost 1 base, and 6 bases had no gene match. The CDR3 loop reads CASSEFGQGINTQYF. Here the CDR3 DNA reads TGCGCCAGCAGTGAGTTCGGACAGGGGATAAATACGCAGTATTTT.

V and J are TRBV10-1 and TRBJ2-1; D not resolved. V lost 8 bases, J lost 1 base, and 3 bases lay in between. The CDR3 is 11 residues long. CDR1 WNHNN and CDR2 SYGVQD come from the germline V gene (reference sequence). CDR3 in amino acids: CASGSYNEQFF. CDR3 in DNA: TGCGCCAGCGGGTCCTACAATGAGCAGTTCTTC.

The chain has TRBV2 and TRBJ1-2, with D possibly matching TRBD1 (6 bases). CDR3 length: 15 amino acids. V shed 6 bases and J shed 7 bases, with 21 bases lying between them. Germline V gene lookup returns CDR1 SNHLY and CDR2 FYNNEI. Here the CDR3 DNA reads TGTGCCAGCAGACTGGGGGCGCAGGTACGGTCTGGCTACACCTTC. Translation gives CASRLGAQVRSGYTF.

V is TRBV9 and J is TRBJ1-1; possible D gene TRBD1, 5 bases. Germline assignment: CDR1 SGDLS and CDR2 YYNGEE. This CDR3 comprises 13 residues. The V gene lost 0 bases and the J gene lost 4 bases, with 7 bases spanning the gap. DNA of the CDR3: TGTGCCAGCAGCGTAGCCAGGGCCACTGAAGCTTTCTTT. This codes for CASSVARATEAFF.

The J gene is TRBJ2-3, the V gene TRBV2; D remains ambiguous. Germline CDR1 and CDR2: SNHLY and FYNNEI. The length of the CDR3 is 12 residues. The V end was cut by 3 bases, the J end by 7 bases, with 8 bases between. For the CDR3, the DNA is TGTGCCAGCAGTGATTCGTCTAATACGCAGTATTTT. Translation: CASSDSSNTQYF. Looking up the rest from reference TRBV2 and TRBJ2-3 gives the full variable domain: EPEVTQTPSHQVTQMGQEVILRCVPISNHLYFYWYRQILGQKVEFLVSFYNNEISEKSEIFDDQFSVERPDGSNFTLKIRSTKLEDSAMYFCASSDSSNTQYFGPGTRLTVL.

The V call is TRBV7-2, the J call TRBJ2-3, with D uncertain. V shed 3 bases and J shed 0 bases, with 7 bases lying between them. Per the germline V gene, CDR1 is SGHTA and CDR2 is FQGNSA. CDR3 size: 14 residues. In nucleotides, the CDR3 is TGTGCCAGCAGCTTCCCGGGTAGCACAGATACGCAGTATTTT. It is translated as CASSFPGSTDTQYF.

CDR3 residues: CASSLYFGTYEQYF. The CDR3 DNA is TGTGCCAGCAGCTTGTATTTTGGAACCTACGAGCAGTACTTC. The rearrangement joins TRBV7-9 to TRBJ2-7; D remains unclear. CDR1 and CDR2 (germline): SEHNR, FQNEAQ (reference sequence). This CDR3 comprises 14 residues. The ends were cut back, 3 bases at V and 2 bases at J, with 11 bases in the middle.

This chain joins TRBV10-2 and TRBJ1-2; TRBD1 matches at 9 bases. Looked up from germline, CDR1 is WSHSY and CDR2 is SAAADI. The length of the CDR3 is 14 residues. V lost 6 bases to trimming and J lost 5 bases; unmatched junction nucleotides: 7. CDR3 DNA: TGCGCCAGCAGGGGACAGGGCTGGGCTTATGGCTACACCTTC. Residues: CASRGQGWAYGYTF.

The V gene is TRBV18, the J gene TRBJ2-2; TRBD1 matches at 8 bases. Germline V lookup: CDR1 KGHSH, CDR2 LQKENI. The length of the CDR3 is 14 residues. The V and J ends lost 3 bases and 7 bases, in that order; junction bases with no gene match: 4. As DNA, the CDR3 is TGTGCCAGCTCACCGGGACAGGCCCACGGGGAGCTGTTTTTT. Amino acid sequence: CASSPGQAHGELFF.

The CDR3 region has the DNA TGTGCCAGCGAGCGCGGGACAGGGCTAGGCGGGGAGCTGTTTTTT. Its translation is CASERGTGLGGELFF. The chain employs TRBV7-9 and TRBJ2-2, with 9 bases matching TRBD1. With V trimmed by 8 bases and J by 7 bases, 11 bases remained unmatched. CDR3 length: 15 amino acids. Germline V gene sequence: CDR1 SEHNR, CDR2 FQNEAQ (reference sequence).